The T cell receptor beta chain described here comes from a study of T cell responses to AZD1222 COVID-19 vaccine. Findings and limits, study-wide: Seropositive AZD1222 recipients at baseline numbered only five or six. Dominant CD4 TCR responses targeted spike regions 160-218 and 743-854. Sampled repertoires all dated from after the peak T cell response. There were mostly white British donors and more females than males, and clonal diversity was possibly underestimated.

Germline V gene data show CDR1 as KGHSH and CDR2 as LQKENI. CDR3 length equals 16 residues. V lost 5 bases, J lost 2 bases, and 9 bases stayed unmatched. Repertoires were generated with immunoSEQ multiplex PCR, while TCRdb's copy carries only in-frame clones and drops some. Of more than 60,000 clones listed, about 83% are singletons. Regarding this clone: Its antigen is not identified.

The source of this sequence is an adult who received the AZD1222 COVID-19 vaccine. The sample consisted of peripheral blood, taken 28 days after the second AZD1222 dose. V usage is TRBV18 and J usage is TRBJ1-5; TRBD1 matches at 7 bases. CDR3 coding DNA: TGTGCCAGCTCATCTACAGGGGCTTTTGGCAATCAGCCCCAGCATTTT. This encodes CASSSTGAFGNQPQHF.